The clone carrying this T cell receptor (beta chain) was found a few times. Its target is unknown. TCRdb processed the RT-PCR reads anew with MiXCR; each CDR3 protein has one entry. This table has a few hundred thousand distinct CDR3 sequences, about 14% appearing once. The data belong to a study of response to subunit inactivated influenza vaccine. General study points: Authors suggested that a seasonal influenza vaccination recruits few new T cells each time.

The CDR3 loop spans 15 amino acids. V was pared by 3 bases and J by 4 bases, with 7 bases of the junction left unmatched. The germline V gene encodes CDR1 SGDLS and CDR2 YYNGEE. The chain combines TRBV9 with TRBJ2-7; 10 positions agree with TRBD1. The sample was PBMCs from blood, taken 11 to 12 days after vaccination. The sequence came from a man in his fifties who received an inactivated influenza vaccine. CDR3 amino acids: CASSGGDRGFYEQYF. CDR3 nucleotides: TGTGCCAGCAGCGGTGGGGACAGGGGCTTTTACGAGCAGTACTTC.